This T cell receptor (beta chain) was obtained from a study of CD8 T cells in ankylosing spondylitis. Whole-study results and caveats: Disease-linked clones bore a CD8+ phenotype and were relatively rare in peripheral blood.

Regarding this clonotype: Its antigen is undetermined.

In TCRdb, the 5' RACE reads were re-called with MiXCR into one record per CDR3 protein. The sample gives 30,000 to 45,000 distinct CDR3 sequences, roughly 13% of which show up once; approximately 31% is in the top ten. There are 19 residues in the CDR3. The TCR was taken from a male donor with ankylosing spondylitis. Specimen: synovial fluid, either unsorted or a sorted T cell fraction (not recorded which). The chain uses TRBV21-1 and TRBJ1-6; the D segment call TRBD1 is taken from the table without a DNA check. TRBV21-1 is given as a pseudogene. CDR3 in DNA: TGTGCCAGCAGCAAAGCGGGTCAGGGGGCGGATAAGTATAATTCACCCCTCCACTTT. Amino acid sequence: CASSKAGQGADKYNSPLHF.